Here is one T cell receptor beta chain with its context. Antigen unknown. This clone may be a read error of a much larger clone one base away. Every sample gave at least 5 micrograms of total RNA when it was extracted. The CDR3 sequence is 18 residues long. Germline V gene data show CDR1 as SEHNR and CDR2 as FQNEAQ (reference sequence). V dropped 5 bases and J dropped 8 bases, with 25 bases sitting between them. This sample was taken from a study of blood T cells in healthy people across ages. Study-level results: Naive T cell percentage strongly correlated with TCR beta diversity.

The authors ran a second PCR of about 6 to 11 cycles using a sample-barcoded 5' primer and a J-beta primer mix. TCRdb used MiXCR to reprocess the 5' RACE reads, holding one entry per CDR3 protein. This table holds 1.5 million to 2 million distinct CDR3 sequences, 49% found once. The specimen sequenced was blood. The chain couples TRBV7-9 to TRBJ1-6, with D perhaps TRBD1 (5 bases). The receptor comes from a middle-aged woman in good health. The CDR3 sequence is CASSRPTVGVDPHSPLHF. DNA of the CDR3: TGTGCCAGCAGCCGACCGACAGTCGGGGTTGATCCCCATTCACCCCTCCACTTT. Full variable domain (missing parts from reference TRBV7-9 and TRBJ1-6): DTGVSQNPRHKITKRGQNVTFRCDPISEHNRLYWYRQTLGQGPEFLTYFQNEAQLEKSRLLSDRFSAERPKGSFSTLEIQRTEQGDSAMYLCASSRPTVGVDPHSPLHFGNGTRLTVT.